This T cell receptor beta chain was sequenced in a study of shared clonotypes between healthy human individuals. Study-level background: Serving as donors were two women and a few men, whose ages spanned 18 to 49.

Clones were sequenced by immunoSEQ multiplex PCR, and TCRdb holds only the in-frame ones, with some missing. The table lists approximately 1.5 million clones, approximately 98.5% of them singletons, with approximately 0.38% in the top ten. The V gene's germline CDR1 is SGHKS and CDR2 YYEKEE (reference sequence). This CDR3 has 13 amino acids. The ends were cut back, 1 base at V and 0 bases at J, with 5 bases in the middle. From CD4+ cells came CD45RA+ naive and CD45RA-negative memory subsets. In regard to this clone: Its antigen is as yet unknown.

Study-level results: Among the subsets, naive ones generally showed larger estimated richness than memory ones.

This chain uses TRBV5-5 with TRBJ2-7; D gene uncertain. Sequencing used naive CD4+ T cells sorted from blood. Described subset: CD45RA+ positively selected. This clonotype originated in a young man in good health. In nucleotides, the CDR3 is TGTGCCAGCAGCTTGCTACGCTCCTACGAGCAGTACTTC. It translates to CASSLLRSYEQYF.